These 14 T cell receptor beta chains originate from one sample sequenced in a study of blood T cell repertoires in COVID-19 (dated by TCRdb to 2018 to 2021). Receptors were amplified or captured by the immunoSEQ multiplex PCR assay. Imported from immuneACCESS, the table was reduced by TCRdb to in-frame sequences with V and J called. These copies leave out some clones; in studies compared against another copy, an unresolved V gene accounts for under half, and the cause of the remainder is not known. The sample table shows fewer than 300,000 clones, and approximately 90% are seen once. Of the sample, 2.3% falls within the top ten clones. The sequencing input was PBMCs or T cells enriched from blood (not recorded which). These receptors all stem from a woman aged 40 to 49 with acute COVID-19.

The V gene is TRBV4-1, the J gene TRBJ2-2, with 7 bases that match TRBD2. In germline, CDR1 is MGHRA, CDR2 YSYEKL. The V gene end was trimmed by 4 bases and the J gene end by 4 bases; junction bases not matched to a gene: 9. CDR3 length: 16 amino acids. The CDR3 spells CASSLRAGEGTGELFF. The CDR3 DNA reads TGCGCCAGCAGCCTAAGGGCGGGGGAGGGCACCGGGGAGCTGTTTTTT.

V gene TRBV15 combines with J gene TRBJ2-3; D perhaps matches TRBD1 (5 bases). Germline V gene data show CDR1 as LNHNV and CDR2 as YYDKDF (reference sequence). CDR3 size: 14 residues. Trimming left V 1 base short and J 3 bases short, with 8 bases between. Here the CDR3 reads CATSRVQGTDTQYF. The CDR3 DNA reads TGTGCCACCAGCAGAGTTCAGGGAACAGATACGCAGTATTTT.

The genes are TRBV20-1 and TRBJ1-5; possibly TRBD1 for D (6 bases). V was cut by 3 bases and J by 4 bases, with 19 bases left in between. The CDR3 contains 16 residues. Germline-derived CDR1 and CDR2 are DFQATT and SNEGSKA (reference sequence). CDR3 sequence (DNA): TGCAGTGCTAGTCCTATACAGGGTTTCGAGAATCAGCCCCAGCATTTT. This translates into CSASPIQGFENQPQHF.

This clone has more than one count but fewer than ten. This chain uses TRBV18 with TRBJ1-4; 8 bases map to TRBD1. In germline, CDR1 is KGHSH, CDR2 LQKENI. This CDR3 comprises 16 residues. Trimming at V came to 4 bases and at J to 0 bases, leaving 4 bases not matched to a gene. CDR3 residues: CASSQGQAATNEKLFF. The CDR3 DNA reads TGTGCCAGCTCACAGGGACAGGCTGCAACTAATGAAAAACTGTTTTTT.

This chain joins TRBV15 and TRBJ1-6; D is unclear. The CDR3 has 15 amino acids. The germline gives CDR1 LNHNV, CDR2 YYDKDF (reference sequence). The V end was cut by 0 bases, the J end by 2 bases, with 5 bases between. The CDR3 reads CATSRDLPYNSPLHF. The CDR3 bases are TGTGCCACCAGCAGAGATCTTCCCTATAATTCACCCCTCCACTTT.

CDR3 nucleotides: TGTGCCAGCAGCCCCGACGGGAAGAACACCGGGGAGCTGTTTTTT. Translating gives CASSPDGKNTGELFF. V is TRBV7-2 and J is TRBJ2-2, with D perhaps matching TRBD2 (5 bases). Trimming shortened V by 5 bases and J by 1 base, and 11 bases separated the two germline ends. This CDR3 region has 15 residues. The germline CDR1 and CDR2 sequences are SGHTA and FQGNSA.

V is TRBV6-5 and J is TRBJ2-7; 10 bases map to TRBD1. Germline V gives CDR1 MNHEY, CDR2 SVGAGI. The V gene end was trimmed by 6 bases and the J gene end by 4 bases; junction bases not matched to a gene: 9. The CDR3 extends over 15 amino acids. DNA of the CDR3: TGTGCCAGCAGCAAAACCGGGACAGGGGTTTACGAGCAGTACTTC. It specifies CASSKTGTGVYEQYF.

The V call is TRBV2, the J call TRBJ2-5, with 8 bases identical to TRBD2. The CDR3 is 13 residues long. V dropped 10 bases and J dropped 4; count of bases not matched to a gene: 8. Germline loops: CDR1 SNHLY, CDR2 FYNNEI. The CDR3 protein is CATQERGRETQYF. For the CDR3, the DNA is TGTGCCACTCAGGAGCGGGGGAGAGAGACCCAGTACTTC.

J is TRBJ1-6 and V is TRBV5-1; no firm D call. Germline CDR1 SGHRS, CDR2 YFSETQ. V lost 3 bases and J lost 5, with 9 bases in between. This CDR3 is built from 14 residues. The CDR3 DNA sequence: TGCGCCAGCAGCTCCCAACGGGATAATTCACCCCTCCACTTT. Protein: CASSSQRDNSPLHF.

The genes are TRBV5-1 and TRBJ2-7; TRBD1 might be the D (6 bases). This CDR3 has 14 amino acids. Per germline, CDR1 SGHRS and CDR2 YFSETQ. V lost 6 bases and J lost 0, with 13 bases in between. CDR3 DNA: TGCGCCAGCACCCCCGGGACAAGCTCCTACGAGCAGTACTTC. Protein product: CASTPGTSSYEQYF.

This chain links TRBV2 with TRBJ1-1; 7 bases align to TRBD1. The J segment lost 5 bases and the V segment lost 5 bases, leaving 5 bases of the junction unmatched. The CDR3 runs to 13 residues. Per germline, CDR1 SNHLY and CDR2 FYNNEI. CDR3 loop: CASSKTGRTEAFF. In nucleotides, the CDR3 is TGTGCCAGCAGTAAGACAGGGAGAACTGAAGCTTTCTTT.

This clone has more than one count but fewer than ten. The chain couples TRBV7-3 to TRBJ2-2; 9 nucleotides match TRBD2. The CDR3 is 17 residues long. V dropped 1 base and J dropped 7; count of bases not matched to a gene: 10. Germline V lookup: CDR1 SGHTA, CDR2 FQGTGA. CDR3 DNA: TGTGCCAGCAGCTTAAAGCTAGTAGCGGGAGCGGTCGGGGAGCTGTTTTTT. This gives the protein CASSLKLVAGAVGELFF.

CDR3 DNA: TGTGCCAGTAGGCCCAGAGGGGAGGTGGGATACGAGCAGTACTTC. Amino acids: CASRPRGEVGYEQYF. The V gene is TRBV19, the J gene TRBJ2-7, with D perhaps TRBD2 (6 bases). This CDR3 spans 15 amino acids. Per germline, CDR1 LNHDA and CDR2 SQIVND (reference sequence). The V end was cut by 6 bases, the J end by 4 bases, with 19 bases between.

The chain recombines TRBV19 with TRBJ1-5; the D gene is possibly TRBD1 (5 bases). Per the germline V gene, CDR1 is LNHDA and CDR2 is SQIVND (reference sequence). V lost 3 bases and J 3 bases, leaving 9 bases between the germline ends. This CDR3 comprises 14 residues. The CDR3, as DNA: TGTGCCAGTAGTATCGGACACCACAATCAGCCCCAGCATTTT. Translation gives CASSIGHHNQPQHF.